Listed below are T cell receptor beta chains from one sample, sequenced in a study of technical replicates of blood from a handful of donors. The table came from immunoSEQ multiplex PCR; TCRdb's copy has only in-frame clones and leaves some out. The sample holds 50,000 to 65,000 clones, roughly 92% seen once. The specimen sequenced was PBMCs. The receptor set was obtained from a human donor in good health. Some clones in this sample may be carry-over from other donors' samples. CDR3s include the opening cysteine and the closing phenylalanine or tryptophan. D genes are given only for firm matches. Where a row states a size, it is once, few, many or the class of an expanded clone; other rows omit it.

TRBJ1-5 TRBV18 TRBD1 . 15 CASSPWTGRSQPQHF TGTGCCAGCTCACCCTGGACAGGGCGATCTCAGCCCCAGCATTTT
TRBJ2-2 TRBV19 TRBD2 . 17 CASSIGGTSGGTGELFF TGTGCCAGTAGTATCGGCGGGACTAGCGGGGGTACCGGGGAGCTGTTTTTT
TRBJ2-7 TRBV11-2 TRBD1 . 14 CASSVGQGAYEQYF TGTGCCAGCAGCGTGGGACAGGGGGCCTACGAGCAGTACTTC
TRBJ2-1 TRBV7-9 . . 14 CASSPQGSVDEQFF TGTGCCAGCAGCCCCCAGGGGAGCGTCGATGAGCAGTTCTTC
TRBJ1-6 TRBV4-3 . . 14 CASSLWGPNSPLHF TGCGCCAGCAGCCTTTGGGGGCCTAATTCACCCCTCCACTTT
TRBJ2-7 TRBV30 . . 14 CAWSKGLATYEQYF TGTGCCTGGAGCAAAGGACTCGCCACGTACGAGCAGTACTTC
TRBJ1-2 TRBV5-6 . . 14 CASSLEGQGVSYTF TGTGCCAGCAGCTTGGAGGGACAAGGTGTCTCCTACACCTTC
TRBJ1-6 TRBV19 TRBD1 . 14 CASRSGQGNSPLHF TGTGCCAGTAGATCCGGACAGGGGAATTCACCCCTCCACTTT
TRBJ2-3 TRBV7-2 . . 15 CASSYSRDTGNTQYF TGTGCCAGCAGCTATAGCCGGGACACCGGTAATACGCAGTATTTT
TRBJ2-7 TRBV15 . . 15 CATSRGRGPTYEQYF TGTGCCACCAGCAGAGGCAGAGGCCCGACCTACGAGCAGTACTTC
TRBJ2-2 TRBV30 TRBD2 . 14 CAWRLAGGPRELFF TGTGCCTGGAGACTAGCGGGAGGGCCCCGGGAGCTGTTTTTT
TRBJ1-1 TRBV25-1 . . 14 CASSGWGENTEAFF TGTGCCAGCAGTGGATGGGGGGAGAACACTGAAGCTTTCTTT
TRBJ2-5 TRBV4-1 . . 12 CASSQDRETQYF TGCGCCAGCAGCCAAGATCGGGAGACCCAGTACTTC
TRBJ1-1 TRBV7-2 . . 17 CASSYPPEGRGYTEAFF TGTGCCAGCAGCTACCCCCCTGAGGGCCGCGGGTACACTGAAGCTTTCTTT
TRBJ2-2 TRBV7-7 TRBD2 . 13 CASRNSGAGELFF TGTGCCAGCAGGAATAGCGGGGCCGGGGAGCTGTTTTTT
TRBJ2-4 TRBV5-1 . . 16 CASSLAGGALQNIQYF TGCGCCAGCAGCTTGGCGGGTGGGGCCCTTCAAAACATTCAGTACTTC
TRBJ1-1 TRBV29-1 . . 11 CSVERSTEAFF TGCAGCGTTGAACGGAGTACTGAAGCTTTCTTT
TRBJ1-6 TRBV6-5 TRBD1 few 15 CASTLSGQGWAPLHF TGTGCCAGCACTCTTTCCGGACAGGGTTGGGCACCCCTCCACTTT
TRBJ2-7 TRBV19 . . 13 CASREGGTHEQYF TGTGCCAGTAGGGAGGGCGGGACGCACGAGCAGTACTTC
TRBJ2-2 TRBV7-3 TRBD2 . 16 CASSSSGRSNTGELFF TGTGCCAGCAGCTCTAGCGGGAGGTCGAACACCGGGGAGCTGTTTTTT
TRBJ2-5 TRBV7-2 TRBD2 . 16 CASSSGPGLAEETQYF TGTGCCAGCAGCTCCGGCCCGGGACTAGCGGAAGAGACCCAGTACTTC
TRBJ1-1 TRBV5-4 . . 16 CASSRDYVGANTEAFF TGTGCCAGCAGCCGCGACTATGTTGGTGCGAACACTGAAGCTTTCTTT
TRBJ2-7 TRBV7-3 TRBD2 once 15 CASSLSSGGSGEQYF TGTGCCAGCAGCTTATCCAGCGGGGGGTCCGGCGAGCAGTACTTC
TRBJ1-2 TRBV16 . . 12 CASSQSFRECTF TGTGCCAGCAGCCAATCGTTCAGGGAATGTACCTTC
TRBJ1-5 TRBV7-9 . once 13 CASSLHSRDTQHF TGTGCCAGCAGCTTACACAGTAGAGATACCCAGCATTTT
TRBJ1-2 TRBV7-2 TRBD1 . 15 CASRQAGTGYDGYTF TGTGCCAGCAGACAAGCCGGGACAGGGTATGATGGCTACACCTTC
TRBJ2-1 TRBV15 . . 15 CATSRGGGAYNEQFF TGTGCCACCAGCAGAGGGGGAGGCGCCTACAATGAGCAGTTCTTC
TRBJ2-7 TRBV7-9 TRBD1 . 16 CASSFQTGGGGYEQYF TGTGCCAGCAGCTTTCAAACAGGGGGCGGAGGCTACGAGCAGTACTTC
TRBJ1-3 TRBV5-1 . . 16 CASSLAGPSSGNTIYF TGCGCCAGCAGCTTGGCTGGGCCAAGCTCTGGAAACACCATATATTTT
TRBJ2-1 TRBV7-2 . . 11 CASRAGVEQFF TGTGCCAGCAGGGCCGGGGTTGAGCAGTTCTTC
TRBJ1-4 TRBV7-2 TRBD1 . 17 CASSLIGTGGNLGKLFF TGTGCCAGCAGCCTAATCGGGACAGGGGGTAATCTAGGAAAACTGTTTTTT
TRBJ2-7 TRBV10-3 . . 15 CAISESGGRRYEQYF TGTGCCATCAGTGAGTCGGGGGGGCGGAGGTACGAGCAGTACTTC
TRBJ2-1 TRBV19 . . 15 CASSTLSGPLDEQFF TGTGCCAGTAGTACACTTAGCGGACCGCTGGATGAGCAGTTCTTC
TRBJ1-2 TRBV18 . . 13 CASSPSGGQGYTF TGTGCCAGCTCACCGTCGGGGGGCCAGGGCTACACCTTC
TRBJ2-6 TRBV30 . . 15 CAWGRARGGANVLTF TGTGCCTGGGGCAGGGCAAGGGGTGGGGCCAACGTCCTGACTTTC
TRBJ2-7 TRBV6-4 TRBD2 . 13 CARSSGSSYEQYF TGTGCCAGGAGTAGCGGGAGCTCCTACGAGCAGTACTTC
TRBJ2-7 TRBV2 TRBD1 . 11 CASSGEGALVF TGTGCCAGCAGTGGCGAGGGGGCACTTGTCTTC
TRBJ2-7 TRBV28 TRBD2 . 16 CASTGLAGLSSYEQYF TGTGCCAGCACTGGACTAGCGGGATTAAGCTCCTACGAGCAGTACTTC
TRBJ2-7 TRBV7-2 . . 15 CASSLALDPSYEQYF TGTGCCAGCAGCTTAGCACTAGACCCCTCCTACGAGCAGTACTTC
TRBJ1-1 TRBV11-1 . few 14 CASSLQGSSTEAFF TGTGCCAGCAGCTTACAGGGGAGCTCCACTGAAGCTTTCTTT
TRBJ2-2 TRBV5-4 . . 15 CASSPGQIGTGELFF TGTGCCAGCAGCCCTGGACAGATTGGCACCGGGGAGCTGTTTTTT
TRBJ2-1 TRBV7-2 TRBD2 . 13 CASNNDGLAEQFF TGTGCCAGCAACAATGATGGACTAGCTGAGCAGTTCTTC
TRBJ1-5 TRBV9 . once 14 CASSGTNSNQPQHF TGTGCCAGCAGCGGGACAAATAGCAATCAGCCCCAGCATTTT
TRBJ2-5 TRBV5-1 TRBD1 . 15 CASSSGTGAQETQYF TGCGCCAGCAGTTCCGGGACAGGGGCCCAAGAGACCCAGTACTTC
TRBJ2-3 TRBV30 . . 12 CAWSPLTDTQYF TGTGCCTGGAGTCCCCTCACAGATACGCAGTATTTT
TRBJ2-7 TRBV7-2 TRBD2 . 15 CASSVTSGVTYEQYF TGTGCCAGCAGCGTGACTAGCGGGGTAACCTACGAGCAGTACTTC
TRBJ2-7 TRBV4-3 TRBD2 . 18 CASSQELAGSPRSYEQYF TGCGCCAGCAGCCAAGAGCTAGCGGGATCCCCCCGCTCCTACGAGCAGTACTTC
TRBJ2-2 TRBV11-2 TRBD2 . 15 CASSGLAGVGGELFF TGTGCCAGCAGCGGACTAGCGGGAGTAGGAGGGGAGCTGTTTTTT
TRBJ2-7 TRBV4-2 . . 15 CASSQAAGASYEQYF TGTGCCAGCAGCCAGGCCGCGGGGGCCTCCTACGAGCAGTACTTC
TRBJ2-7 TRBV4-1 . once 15 CASSPTPGSTYEQYF TGCGCCAGCAGCCCTACCCCAGGCAGCACCTACGAGCAGTACTTC
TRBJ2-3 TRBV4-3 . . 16 CASSQAVGGSTDTQYF TGCGCCAGCAGCCAAGCCGTCGGCGGGAGCACAGATACGCAGTATTTT
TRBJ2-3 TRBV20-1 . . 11 CSALEAGTQYF TGCAGTGCTCTCGAGGCGGGTACGCAGTATTTT
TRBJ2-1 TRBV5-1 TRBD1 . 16 CASSKRPQGDHNEQFF TGCGCCAGCAGCAAGCGACCTCAGGGGGACCACAATGAGCAGTTCTTC